This TCR beta chain was captured by sequencing in a study of early T cells in non-severe SARS-CoV-2 infection. Individual cDNA molecules were tagged with unique molecular identifiers. From the 5' RACE reads, TCRdb called clonotypes with MiXCR, one entry per CDR3 protein. Here the sample spans 15,000 to 25,000 distinct CDR3 sequences, over 4% being singletons. Many counts were recorded for this clonotype. The source is an adult who was a healthcare worker with PCR-confirmed SARS-CoV-2 infection or an uninfected control (not recorded which). Material: whole blood.

The CDR3 reads CASSQSGTNYGYTF. The CDR3 DNA reads as TGTGCCAGCAGTCAATCCGGGACCAACTATGGCTACACCTTC. This chain connects TRBV6-5 to TRBJ1-2; tentative D call: TRBD1 (5 bases). CDR1 MNHEY and CDR2 SVGAGI come from the germline V gene. V lost 5 bases to trimming and J lost 2 bases, with 12 bases between them. The CDR3 loop spans 14 amino acids.